This T cell receptor beta chain was captured in a study of T cells after posttransplantation cyclophosphamide. Study-level results: Recipient CMV seropositivity and CMV reactivation strongly tracked TRB clonality.

Germline CDR1 and CDR2: MNHNY and SVGAGI (reference sequence). The CDR3 totals 11 residues. TCRdb's table, derived via immunoSEQ multiplex PCR, lists solely in-frame clones and lacks some. The sample includes fewer than 25,000 clones, roughly 88% of them seen just once. About this clone: Its antigen is not identified.

Sequencing used PBMCs. The gene calls are TRBV6-6 and TRBJ2-5, with TRBD2 matching 7 bases. With the DNA end fitting TRBJ2-7 better, the J assignment may be wrong. The origin of this receptor is a woman aged 55-70 years with a blood cancer, CMV-positive, and with a related stem cell donor. The CDR3 nucleotides read TGTGCCTCGGCTAGCGGCTACGAGCAGTACTTC. Protein: CASASGYEQYF.